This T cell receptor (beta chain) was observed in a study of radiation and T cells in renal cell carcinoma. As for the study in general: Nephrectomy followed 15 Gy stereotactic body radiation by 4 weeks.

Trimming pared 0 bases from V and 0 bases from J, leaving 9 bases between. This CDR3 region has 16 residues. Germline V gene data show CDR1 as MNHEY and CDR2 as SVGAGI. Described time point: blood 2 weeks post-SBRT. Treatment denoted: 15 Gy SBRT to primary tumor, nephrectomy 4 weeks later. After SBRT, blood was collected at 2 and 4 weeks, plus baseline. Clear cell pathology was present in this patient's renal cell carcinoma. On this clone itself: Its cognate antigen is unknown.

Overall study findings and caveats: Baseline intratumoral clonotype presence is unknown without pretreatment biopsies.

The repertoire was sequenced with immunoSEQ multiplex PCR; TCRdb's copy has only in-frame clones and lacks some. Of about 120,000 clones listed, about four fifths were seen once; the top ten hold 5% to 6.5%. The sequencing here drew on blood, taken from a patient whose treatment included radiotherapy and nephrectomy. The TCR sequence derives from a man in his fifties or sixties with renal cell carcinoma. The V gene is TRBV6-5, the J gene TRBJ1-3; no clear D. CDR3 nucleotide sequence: TGTGCCAGCAGTTACTCCTCACCGCCCTCTGGAAACACCATATATTTT. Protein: CASSYSSPPSGNTIYF.